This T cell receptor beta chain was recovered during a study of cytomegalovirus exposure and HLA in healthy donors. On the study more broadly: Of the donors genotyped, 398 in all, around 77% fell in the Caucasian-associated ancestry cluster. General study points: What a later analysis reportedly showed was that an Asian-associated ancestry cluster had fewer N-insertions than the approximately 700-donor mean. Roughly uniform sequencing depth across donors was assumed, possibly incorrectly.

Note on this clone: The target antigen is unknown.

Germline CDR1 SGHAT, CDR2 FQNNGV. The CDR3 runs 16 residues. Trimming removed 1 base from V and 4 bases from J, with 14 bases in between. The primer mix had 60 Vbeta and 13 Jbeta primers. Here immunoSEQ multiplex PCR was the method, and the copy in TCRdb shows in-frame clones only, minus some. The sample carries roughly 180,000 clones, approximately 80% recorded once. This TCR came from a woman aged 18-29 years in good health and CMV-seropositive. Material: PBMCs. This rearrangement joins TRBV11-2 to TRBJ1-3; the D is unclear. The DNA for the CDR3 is TGTGCCAGCAGCTTAGGGACGAGGGTGTCAGGAAACACCATATATTTT. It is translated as CASSLGTRVSGNTIYF.